The next 19 T cell receptor beta chains were all read from a single sample in a study of cytomegalovirus exposure and HLA in healthy donors. 60 Vbeta and 13 Jbeta primers were used in PCR. Assay used: immunoSEQ multiplex PCR; TCRdb lists only in-frame clones, some missing. The table records roughly 120,000 clones, about 73% of them present only once. The sequencing sample was made of PBMCs. All receptors come from a woman aged 40 to 50 in good health and CMV-seropositive.

The chain is built from TRBV6-5 and TRBJ1-1; weak D call: TRBD1 (5 bases). The CDR3 has 14 amino acids. Germline loops: CDR1 MNHEY, CDR2 SVGAGI. V was cut by 4 bases and J by 3 bases, with 12 bases left in between. For the CDR3, the DNA is TGTGCCAGCAGTTCCCCAGGGCGCGACACTGAAGCTTTCTTT. Protein product: CASSSPGRDTEAFF.

This chain joins TRBV18 and TRBJ2-1, with 11 bases identical to TRBD2. Losses at the gene ends were 3 bases for V and 6 bases for J; bases not matched to a gene: 7. The CDR3 consists of 16 residues. Germline loops: CDR1 KGHSH, CDR2 LQKENI. This CDR3 reads CASSPRLAGFSNEQFF. Here the CDR3 DNA reads TGTGCCAGCTCACCCCGACTAGCGGGGTTTTCCAATGAGCAGTTCTTC.

The chain employs TRBV7-3 and TRBJ2-5; a weak D match, TRBD2 (5 bases). The germline V gene has CDR1 SGHTA and CDR2 FQGTGA. Trimming pared 4 bases from V and 9 bases from J, leaving 15 bases between. The CDR3 runs 13 residues. The DNA of the CDR3 is TGTGCCAGCAGCTCAACGAGTCGGGGAGCCCAGTACTTC. It is translated as CASSSTSRGAQYF.

This clone was recorded once. V gene TRBV6-4 combines with J gene TRBJ2-7; possible D gene TRBD1, 6 bases. This CDR3 has 14 residues. Deletions cut 6 bases from V and 0 bases from J, with 12 bases between. Germline V CDR1 and CDR2: MRHNA, SNTAGT. The CDR3 loop is CASRPDRSSYEQYF. CDR3 bases: TGTGCCAGCAGACCTGACAGGAGCTCCTACGAGCAGTACTTC.

V usage is TRBV7-3 and J usage is TRBJ1-2; D gene unclear. V lost 1 base to trimming and J lost 1 base, with 7 bases between them. The CDR3 runs to 14 residues. Germline CDR1 is SGHTA and CDR2 is FQGTGA. Written as DNA, the CDR3 is TGTGCCAGCAGCTTAAACGGCGGTAACTATGGCTACACCTTC. Translated: CASSLNGGNYGYTF. Based on the CDR3 plus reference TRBV7-3 and TRBJ1-2, the full variable domain is GAGVSQTPSNKVTEKGKYVELRCDPISGHTALYWYRQSLGQGPEFLIYFQGTGAADDSGLPNDRFFAVRPEGSVSTLKIQRTERGDSAVYLCASSLNGGNYGYTFGSGTRLTVV.

This clone was detected a few times. The chain is built from TRBV6-6 and TRBJ2-4; the match to TRBD2 covers 8 bases. From germline, CDR1 is MNHNY and CDR2 SVGAGI (reference sequence). With 5 bases clipped from V and 0 bases from J, the junction kept 6 bases outside the gene matches. This CDR3 is 16 amino acids long. In nucleotides, the CDR3 is TGTGCCAGCAGTCCGGGGGGGAACATAGCCAAAAACATTCAGTACTTC. This codes for CASSPGGNIAKNIQYF.

The V gene is TRBV19, the J gene TRBJ1-4; TRBD1 is a possible D gene (6 bases). The CDR3 contains 14 residues. Trimming removed 6 bases from V and 4 bases from J, with 12 bases in between. Germline V gene data show CDR1 as LNHDA and CDR2 as SQIVND (reference sequence). The CDR3 coding sequence is TGTGCCAGTAGCGCCGGGACAAGTAATGAAAAACTGTTTTTT. Its translation: CASSAGTSNEKLFF.

The chain links TRBV5-4 to TRBJ1-1, with a possible D match to TRBD1 (5 bases). The CDR3 covers 14 residues. V was pared by 0 bases and J by 4 bases, with 10 bases between. Germline V gene data show CDR1 as SGHNT and CDR2 as YYREEE (reference sequence). The CDR3: CASSLDAGGTEAFF. The CDR3, as DNA: TGTGCCAGCAGCTTGGATGCGGGGGGCACTGAAGCTTTCTTT.

This rearrangement joins TRBV9 to TRBJ2-1; 8 nucleotides match TRBD2. Germline V lookup: CDR1 SGDLS, CDR2 YYNGEE. The V segment lost 4 bases and the J segment 9 bases; nucleotides outside the gene matches: 3. This CDR3 comprises 12 residues. The CDR3 DNA reads as TGTGCCAGCAGCCTTACTAGCGGTGAGCAGTTCTTC. Translation gives CASSLTSGEQFF.

The chain joins TRBV7-2 to TRBJ1-1; 7 bases map to TRBD1. The J segment lost 11 bases and the V segment lost 7 bases, leaving 13 bases of the junction unmatched. Germline values: CDR1 SGHTA, CDR2 FQGNSA. The CDR3 consists of 13 residues. DNA of the CDR3: TGTGCCAGCACCACCCGGATGGGGGGACAGGCTTTCTTT. Its translation: CASTTRMGGQAFF.

This chain joins TRBV13 and TRBJ2-5; D is ambiguous. Between the trimmed V and J ends, which lost 6 bases and 2 bases, there was a span of 10 bases. The CDR3 spans 13 residues. Germline values: CDR1 PRHDT, CDR2 FYEKMQ (reference sequence). This CDR3 is CASSFLLQETQYF. In nucleotides, the CDR3 is TGTGCCAGCAGTTTCCTACTACAAGAGACCCAGTACTTC. Together with reference TRBV13 and TRBJ2-5, the CDR3 gives the full variable domain: AAGVIQSPRHLIKEKRETATLKCYPIPRHDTVYWYQQGPGQDPQFLISFYEKMQSDKGSIPDRFSAQQFSDYHSELNMSSLELGDSALYFCASSFLLQETQYFGPGTRLLVL.

A few counts support this clone. The V and J genes are TRBV7-6 and TRBJ1-5; tentatively, D is TRBD1 (5 bases). The CDR3 length is 15 residues. Germline V gives CDR1 SGHVS, CDR2 FNYEAQ. The V and J ends lost 0 bases and 5 bases respectively, with 11 bases between them. This chain's CDR3 is CASSLARGRDQPQHF. CDR3 in DNA: TGTGCCAGCAGCTTAGCGCGGGGGAGGGATCAGCCCCAGCATTTT.

The table lists this clone with a few counts. J is TRBJ1-1 and V is TRBV27, with 11 bases identical to TRBD1. Germline V gene sequence: CDR1 MNHEY, CDR2 SMNVEV (reference sequence). The CDR3 sequence is 13 residues long. V was clipped by 10 bases and J by 4 bases; unmatched bases: 5. The DNA of the CDR3 is TGTGCCACCGCGGACAGGGGGCCCACTGAAGCTTTCTTT. Encoded protein: CATADRGPTEAFF.

This clone showed up just a few times. The CDR3 loop reads CASSLVLGGSYNEQFF. In DNA form, the CDR3 reads TGCGCCAGCAGCTTGGTCCTGGGGGGGTCCTACAATGAGCAGTTCTTC. The V call is TRBV5-1, the J call TRBJ2-1; 7 nucleotides line up with TRBD2. The V and J ends lost 0 bases and 1 base, in that order; junction bases with no gene match: 4. Germline loops: CDR1 SGHRS, CDR2 YFSETQ. CDR3 length: 16 amino acids.

This clone appeared a few times. This chain connects TRBV6-5 to TRBJ1-1, with a tentative D call TRBD1 (6 bases). CDR1 and CDR2 (germline): MNHEY, SVGAGI. V was clipped by 6 bases and J by 4 bases, with 15 bases between them. This CDR3 has 14 amino acids. The CDR3, as DNA: TGTGCCAGCAGCATACAGGGCTATGGCACTGAAGCTTTCTTT. Encoded protein: CASSIQGYGTEAFF.

CDR3 amino acids: CASSGQGGDTQYF. The CDR3 DNA is TGTGCCAGCAGTGGCCAGGGAGGTGATACGCAGTATTTT. This sequence joins TRBV6-1 and TRBJ2-3, with D possibly matching TRBD2 (6 bases). Between the trimmed V and J ends, which lost 4 bases and 6 bases, there was a span of 11 bases. Germline V gene sequence: CDR1 MNHNS, CDR2 SASEGT. This CDR3 is 13 amino acids long.

V is TRBV11-2 and J is TRBJ1-5; no clear D gene. The CDR3 covers 15 residues. Looked up from germline, CDR1 is SGHAT and CDR2 is FQNNGV. The ends were cut back, 5 bases at V and 1 base at J, with 12 bases in the middle. The chain's CDR3 is CASSNSVGSNQPQHF. CDR3 sequence (DNA): TGTGCCAGCAGCAATTCTGTCGGGAGCAATCAGCCCCAGCATTTT.

The chain joins TRBV2 to TRBJ2-2; perhaps TRBD2 as D (6 bases). There are 16 residues in the CDR3. From germline, CDR1 is SNHLY and CDR2 FYNNEI. Trimming shortened V by 2 bases and J by 0 bases, and 10 bases separated the two germline ends. The CDR3 loop is CASSERRGANTGELFF. The CDR3 nucleotides read TGTGCCAGCAGTGAAAGGCGGGGCGCGAACACCGGGGAGCTGTTTTTT.

The gene calls are TRBV5-4 and TRBJ1-2; no firm D call. Germline loops: CDR1 SGHNT, CDR2 YYREEE (reference sequence). Trimming shortened V by 2 bases and J by 0 bases, and 8 bases separated the two germline ends. This CDR3 spans 14 amino acids. The CDR3 DNA sequence: TGTGCCAGCAGCTTTTCCAGGCCTAACTATGGCTACACCTTC. Its translation: CASSFSRPNYGYTF.